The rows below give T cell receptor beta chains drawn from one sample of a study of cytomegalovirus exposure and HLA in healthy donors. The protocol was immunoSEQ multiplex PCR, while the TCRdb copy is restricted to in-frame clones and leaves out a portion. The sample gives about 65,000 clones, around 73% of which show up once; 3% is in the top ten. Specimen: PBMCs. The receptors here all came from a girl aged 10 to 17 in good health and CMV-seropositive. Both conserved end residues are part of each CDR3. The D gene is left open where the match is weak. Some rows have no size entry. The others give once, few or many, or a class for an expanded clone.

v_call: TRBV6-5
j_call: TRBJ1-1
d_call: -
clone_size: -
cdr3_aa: CASSFAFTGTEAFF
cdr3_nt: TGTGCCAGCAGTTTTGCATTCACAGGGACTGAAGCTTTCTTT

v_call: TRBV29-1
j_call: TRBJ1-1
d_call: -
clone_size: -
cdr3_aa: CSARLQVSNTEAFF
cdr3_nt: TGCAGCGCCCGCCTACAGGTGTCGAACACTGAAGCTTTCTTT

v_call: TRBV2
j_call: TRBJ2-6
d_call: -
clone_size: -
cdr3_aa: CASSELGAAGANVLTF
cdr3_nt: TGTGCCAGCAGTGAGCTTGGGGCTGCCGGGGCCAACGTCCTGACTTTC

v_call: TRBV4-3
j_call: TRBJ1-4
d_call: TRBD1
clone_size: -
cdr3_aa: CASSQHAQGAIGEKLFF
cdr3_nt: TGCGCCAGCAGCCAACATGCCCAGGGGGCAATAGGAGAAAAACTGTTTTTT

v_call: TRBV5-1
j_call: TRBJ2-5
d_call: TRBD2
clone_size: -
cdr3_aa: CASSASLAGGQETQYF
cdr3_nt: TGCGCCAGCAGCGCCTCCCTAGCGGGGGGGCAAGAGACCCAGTACTTC

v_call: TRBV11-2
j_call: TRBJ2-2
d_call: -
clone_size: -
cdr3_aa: CASSSRTVNTGELFF
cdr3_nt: TGTGCCAGCAGCTCACGGACAGTCAACACCGGGGAGCTGTTTTTT

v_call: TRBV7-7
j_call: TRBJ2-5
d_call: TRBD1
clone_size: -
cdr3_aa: CASSSDRGQETQYF
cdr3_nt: TGTGCTAGCAGCTCCGACAGGGGGCAAGAGACCCAGTACTTC

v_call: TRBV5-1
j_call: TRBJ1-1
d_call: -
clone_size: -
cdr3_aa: CASSLGTANTEAFF
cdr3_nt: TGCGCCAGCAGCTTGGGGACAGCGAACACTGAAGCTTTCTTT

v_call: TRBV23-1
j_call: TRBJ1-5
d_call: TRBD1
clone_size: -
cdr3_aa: CASSQSTGGQPQHF
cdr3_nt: TGCGCCAGCAGTCAATCGACAGGGGGGCAGCCCCAGCATTTT

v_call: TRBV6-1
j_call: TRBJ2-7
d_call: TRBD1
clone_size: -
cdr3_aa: CASSEAPTGDALEQYF
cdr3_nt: TGTGCCAGCAGTGAAGCCCCGACAGGGGACGCACTCGAGCAGTACTTC

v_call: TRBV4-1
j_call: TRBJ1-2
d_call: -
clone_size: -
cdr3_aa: CASSPGLGNYGYTF
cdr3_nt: TGCGCCAGCAGCCCCGGACTCGGCAACTATGGCTACACCTTC

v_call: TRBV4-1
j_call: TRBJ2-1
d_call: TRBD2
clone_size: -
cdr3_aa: CASSQGVLAGSNEQFF
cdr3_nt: TGCGCCAGCAGCCAAGGGGTACTAGCGGGGTCTAATGAGCAGTTCTTC

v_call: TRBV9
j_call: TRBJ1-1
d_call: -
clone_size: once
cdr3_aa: CASSVVPSGGTEAFF
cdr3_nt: TGTGCCAGCAGCGTAGTGCCGTCGGGGGGCACTGAAGCTTTCTTT

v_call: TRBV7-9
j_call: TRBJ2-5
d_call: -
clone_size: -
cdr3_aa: CASSLLEGQETQYF
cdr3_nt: TGTGCCAGCAGCTTGCTGGAGGGACAAGAGACCCAGTACTTC

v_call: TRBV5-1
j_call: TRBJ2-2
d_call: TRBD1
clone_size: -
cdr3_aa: CASSSQGITGELFF
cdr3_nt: TGCGCCAGCAGCTCACAGGGGATTACCGGGGAGCTGTTTTTT

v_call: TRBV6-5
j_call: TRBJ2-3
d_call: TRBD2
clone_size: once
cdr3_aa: CASSYLGGLRTDTQYF
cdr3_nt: TGTGCCAGCAGTTACTTGGGAGGGCTGCGCACAGATACGCAGTATTTT

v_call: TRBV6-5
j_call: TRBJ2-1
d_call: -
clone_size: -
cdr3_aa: CASRSRLGANEQFF
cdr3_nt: TGTGCCAGCAGGAGCCGCCTAGGCGCCAATGAGCAGTTCTTC

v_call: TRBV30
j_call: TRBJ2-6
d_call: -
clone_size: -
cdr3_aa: CAWRPMGSPGANVLTF
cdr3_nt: TGTGCCTGGAGGCCCATGGGCAGTCCTGGGGCCAACGTCCTGACTTTC

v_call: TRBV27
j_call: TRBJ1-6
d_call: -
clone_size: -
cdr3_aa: CASKASSYNSPLHF
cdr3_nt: TGTGCCAGCAAAGCTAGCTCCTATAATTCACCCCTCCACTTT

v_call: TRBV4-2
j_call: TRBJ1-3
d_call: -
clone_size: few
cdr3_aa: CASSQDRFSGNTIYF
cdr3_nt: TGTGCCAGCAGCCAAGACAGGTTCTCTGGAAACACCATATATTTT

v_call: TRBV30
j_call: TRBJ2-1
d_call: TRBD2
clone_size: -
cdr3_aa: CAWNLAGGLSSYNEQFF
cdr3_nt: TGTGCCTGGAATCTAGCGGGGGGGTTGAGCTCCTACAATGAGCAGTTCTTC

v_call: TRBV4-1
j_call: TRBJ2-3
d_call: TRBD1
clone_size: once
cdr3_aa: CASSQEGQGTDTQYF
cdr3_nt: TGCGCCAGCAGCCAAGAGGGACAGGGCACAGATACGCAGTATTTT

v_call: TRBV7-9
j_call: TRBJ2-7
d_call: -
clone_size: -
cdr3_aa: CASSPDSSYEQYF
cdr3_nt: TGTGCCAGCAGCCCGGACAGCTCCTACGAGCAGTACTTC

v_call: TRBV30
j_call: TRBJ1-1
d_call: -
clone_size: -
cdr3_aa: CAWSVHLTNTEAFF
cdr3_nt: TGTGCCTGGAGTGTACATCTTACGAACACTGAAGCTTTCTTT

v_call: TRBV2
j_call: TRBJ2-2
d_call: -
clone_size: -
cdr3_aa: CASSPQHTTGELFF
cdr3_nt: TGTGCCAGCAGTCCACAACACACGACCGGGGAGCTGTTTTTT

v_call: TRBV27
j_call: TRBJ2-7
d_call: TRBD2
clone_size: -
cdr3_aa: CASSGGVSYEQYF
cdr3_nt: TGTGCCAGCAGTGGGGGGGTCTCCTACGAGCAGTACTTC

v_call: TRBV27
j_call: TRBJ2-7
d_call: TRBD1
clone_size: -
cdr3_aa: CASSRDRGSEQYF
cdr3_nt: TGTGCCAGCAGCCGGGACAGGGGGTCCGAGCAGTACTTC

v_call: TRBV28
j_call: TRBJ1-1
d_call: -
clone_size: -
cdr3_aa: CASNFRVWGTEAFF
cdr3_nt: TGTGCCAGCAATTTCAGGGTTTGGGGCACTGAAGCTTTCTTT

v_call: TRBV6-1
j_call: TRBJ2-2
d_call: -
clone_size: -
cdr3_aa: CASSRPSNTGELFF
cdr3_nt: TGTGCCAGCTCCAGGCCATCGAACACCGGGGAGCTGTTTTTT

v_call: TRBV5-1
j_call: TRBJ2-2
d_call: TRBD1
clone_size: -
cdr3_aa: CASSLGQGAGELFF
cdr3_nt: TGCGCCAGCAGCTTGGGACAGGGGGCCGGGGAGCTGTTTTTT

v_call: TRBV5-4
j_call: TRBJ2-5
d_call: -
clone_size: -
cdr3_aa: CASSQGQRGETQYF
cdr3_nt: TGTGCCAGCAGCCAAGGACAGCGGGGAGAGACCCAGTACTTC

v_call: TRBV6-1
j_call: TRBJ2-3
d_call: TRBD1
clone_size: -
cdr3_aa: CASIRDSLSDTQYF
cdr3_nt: TGTGCCAGCATCCGGGACAGTCTATCTGATACGCAGTATTTT

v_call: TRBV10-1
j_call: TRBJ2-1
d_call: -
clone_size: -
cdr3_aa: CASRLERGTDNEQFF
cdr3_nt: TGCGCCAGCAGGCTGGAAAGGGGTACAGACAATGAGCAGTTCTTC

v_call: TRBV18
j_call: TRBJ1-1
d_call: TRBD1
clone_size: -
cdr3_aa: CASSGQAGYTEAFF
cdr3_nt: TGTGCCAGCTCCGGACAGGCGGGCTACACTGAAGCTTTCTTT

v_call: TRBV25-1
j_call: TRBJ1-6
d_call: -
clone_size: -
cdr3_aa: CASRGQGLSHNSPLHF
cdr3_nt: TGTGCCAGCAGAGGGCAGGGCCTCTCCCATAATTCACCCCTCCACTTT

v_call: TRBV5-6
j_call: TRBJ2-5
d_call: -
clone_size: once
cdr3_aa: CASSVQGRETQYF
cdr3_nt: TGTGCCAGCAGCGTACAGGGACGGGAGACCCAGTACTTC

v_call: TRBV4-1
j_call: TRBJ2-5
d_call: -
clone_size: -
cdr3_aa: CASSQDWGSLLTQYF
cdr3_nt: TGCGCCAGCAGCCAAGATTGGGGCTCACTTTTGACCCAGTACTTC

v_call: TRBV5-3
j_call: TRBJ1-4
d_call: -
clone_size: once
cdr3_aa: CARSLCCQGSNEKLFF
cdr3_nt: TGTGCCAGAAGCCTCTGCTGTCAGGGGAGTAATGAAAAACTGTTTTTT

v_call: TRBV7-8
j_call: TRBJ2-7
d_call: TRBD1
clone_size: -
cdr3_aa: CASSLATGLVYEQYF
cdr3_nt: TGTGCCAGCAGCTTAGCGACAGGGCTAGTCTACGAGCAGTACTTC

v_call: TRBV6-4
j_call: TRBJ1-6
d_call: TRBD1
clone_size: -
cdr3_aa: CASSRDRAGSPLHF
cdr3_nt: TGTGCCAGCAGTCGGGACAGGGCAGGATCACCCCTCCACTTT

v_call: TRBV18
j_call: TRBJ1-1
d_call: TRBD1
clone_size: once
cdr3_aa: CASSEEDRGIGAFF
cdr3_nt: TGTGCCAGCTCGGAAGAAGACAGGGGGATTGGAGCTTTCTTT

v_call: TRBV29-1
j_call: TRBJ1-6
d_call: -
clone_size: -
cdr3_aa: CSVRRLRDSPLHF
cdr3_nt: TGCAGCGTTCGCCGGTTACGGGATTCACCCCTCCACTTT

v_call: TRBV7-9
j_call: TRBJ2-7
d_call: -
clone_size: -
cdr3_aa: CASSSTSQANRPYEQYF
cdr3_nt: TGTGCCAGCAGCTCCACCTCCCAGGCCAATAGGCCCTACGAGCAGTACTTC

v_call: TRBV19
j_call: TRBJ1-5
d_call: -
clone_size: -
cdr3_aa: CASSIGSGINQPQHF
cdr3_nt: TGTGCCAGTAGTATAGGGTCAGGGATCAATCAGCCCCAGCATTTT

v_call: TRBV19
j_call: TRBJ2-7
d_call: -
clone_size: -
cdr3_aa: CACSAGQSYYEQYF
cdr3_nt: TGTGCCTGCAGTGCGGGACAGAGTTACTACGAGCAGTACTTC

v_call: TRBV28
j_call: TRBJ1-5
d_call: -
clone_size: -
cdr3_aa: CASSSALDYYQPQHF
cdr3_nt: TGTGCCAGCAGTTCGGCTCTGGACTACTATCAGCCCCAGCATTTT

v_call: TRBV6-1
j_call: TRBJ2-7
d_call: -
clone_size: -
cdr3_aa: CASRRQSVEQYF
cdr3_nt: TGTGCCAGCAGGCGACAGTCTGTCGAGCAGTACTTC

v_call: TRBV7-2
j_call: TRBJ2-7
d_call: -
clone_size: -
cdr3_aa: CASSLVPRTKTTYEQYF
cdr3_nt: TGTGCCAGCAGCTTAGTTCCGCGAACAAAAACTACCTACGAGCAGTACTTC

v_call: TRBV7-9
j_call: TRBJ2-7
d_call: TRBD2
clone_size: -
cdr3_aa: CASSPPIREEPYEQYF
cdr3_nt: TGTGCCAGCAGCCCCCCCATACGGGAGGAGCCATACGAGCAGTACTTC

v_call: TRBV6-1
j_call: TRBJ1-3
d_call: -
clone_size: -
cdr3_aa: CASSDGGRHTIYF
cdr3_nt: TGTGCCAGCAGTGACGGCGGGAGGCACACCATATATTTT

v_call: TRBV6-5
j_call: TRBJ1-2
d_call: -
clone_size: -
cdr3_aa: CASSKGQGTYGYTF
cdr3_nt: TGTGCCAGCAGTAAGGGGCAGGGGACCTATGGCTACACCTTC

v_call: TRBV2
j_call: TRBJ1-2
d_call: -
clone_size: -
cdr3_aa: CARASGGPNGYTF
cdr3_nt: TGTGCCAGAGCTTCGGGGGGACCCAATGGCTACACCTTC